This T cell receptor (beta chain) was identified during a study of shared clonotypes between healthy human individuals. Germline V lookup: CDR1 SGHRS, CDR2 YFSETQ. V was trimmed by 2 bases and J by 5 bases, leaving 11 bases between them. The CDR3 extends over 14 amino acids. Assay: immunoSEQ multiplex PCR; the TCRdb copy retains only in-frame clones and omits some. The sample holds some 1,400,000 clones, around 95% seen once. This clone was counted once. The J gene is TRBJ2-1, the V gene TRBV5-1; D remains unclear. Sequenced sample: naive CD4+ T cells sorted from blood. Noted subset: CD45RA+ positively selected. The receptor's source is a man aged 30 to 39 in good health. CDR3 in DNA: TGCGCCAGCAGCTTCGTAGGACCCAACAATGAGCAGTTCTTC. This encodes CASSFVGPNNEQFF.